This T cell receptor (beta chain) appears in the sequencing data of a study of OX40 agonist ivuxolimab in advanced cancers. The study's findings and limits: Relatively little clonal expansion, among the lowest observed, appeared in partial responders at 0.1-3.0 mg/kg.

Repertoires were generated with immunoSEQ multiplex PCR, while TCRdb's copy carries only in-frame clones and drops some. The table includes over 100,000 clones, about 94% detected once. Exclusion of a patient followed from autoimmune disease history or systemic immunosuppression. CDR1 is MNHEY, CDR2 SVGAGI, per germline. The CDR3 loop spans 14 amino acids. V lost 7 bases to trimming and J lost 4 bases, with 14 bases between them. On this clone itself: Its cognate antigen is unknown.

The sequences come from CD4+ or CD8+ T cells sorted from blood, collected in a trial of the OX40 agonist ivuxolimab. The sequence was collected from an adult with an advanced solid tumor such as melanoma, head and neck, liver or kidney cancer. The V call is TRBV6-5, the J call TRBJ2-1, with D possibly being TRBD1 (7 bases). CDR3 coding DNA: TGTGCCAGCATCCCGGCGGGACAGTACAATGAGCAGTTCTTC. As protein: CASIPAGQYNEQFF.